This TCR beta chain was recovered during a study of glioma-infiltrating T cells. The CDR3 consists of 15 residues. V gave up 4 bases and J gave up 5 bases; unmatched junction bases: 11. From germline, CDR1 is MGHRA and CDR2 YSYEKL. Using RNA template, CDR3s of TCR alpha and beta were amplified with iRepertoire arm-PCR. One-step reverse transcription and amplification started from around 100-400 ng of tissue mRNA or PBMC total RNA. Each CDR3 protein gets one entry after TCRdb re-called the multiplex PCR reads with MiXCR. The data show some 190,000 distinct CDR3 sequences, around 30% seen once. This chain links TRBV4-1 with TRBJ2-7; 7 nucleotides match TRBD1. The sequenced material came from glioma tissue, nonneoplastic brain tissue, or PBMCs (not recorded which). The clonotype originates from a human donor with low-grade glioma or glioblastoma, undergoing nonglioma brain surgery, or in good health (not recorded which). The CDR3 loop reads CASSPQTGIQHEQYF. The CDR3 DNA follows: TGCGCCAGCAGCCCGCAGACAGGGATTCAACACGAGCAGTACTTC.